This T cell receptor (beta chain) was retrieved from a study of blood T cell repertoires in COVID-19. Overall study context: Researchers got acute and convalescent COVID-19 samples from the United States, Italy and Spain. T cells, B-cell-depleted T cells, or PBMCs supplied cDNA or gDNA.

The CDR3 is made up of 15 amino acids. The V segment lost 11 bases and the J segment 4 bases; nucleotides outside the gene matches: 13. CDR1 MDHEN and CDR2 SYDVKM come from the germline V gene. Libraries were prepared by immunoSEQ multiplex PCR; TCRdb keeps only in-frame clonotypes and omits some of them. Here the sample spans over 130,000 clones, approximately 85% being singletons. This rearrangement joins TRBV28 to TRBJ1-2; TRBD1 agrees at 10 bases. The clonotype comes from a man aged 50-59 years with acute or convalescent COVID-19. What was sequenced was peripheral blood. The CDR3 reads CALQSGGQGIYGYTF. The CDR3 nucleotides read TGTGCCTTACAGTCGGGGGGACAGGGGATCTATGGCTACACCTTC.